The T cell receptor (delta chain) described here comes from a study of gamma-delta T cells after stem cell transplantation. Trimming cost V 2 bases and J 10 bases, with 8 bases left between them. There are 11 residues in the CDR3. Germline CDR1 reads TSWWSYY; CDR2 reads QGS. TCRdb reanalyzed the RT-PCR reads using CATT. The sample lists 7,000 or so delta-chain clones; more than 20% were seen once. Source material: gamma-delta T cells. The clonotype comes from a human donor. It is not recorded whose cells these are; they may come from a transplant donor. The rearrangement uses TRDV1 and TRDJ1; D unclear. CDR3 sequence: CALGEESGLIF. CDR3 DNA: TGTGCTCTTGGGGAAGAGTCGGGACTCATCTTT.